The present TCR beta chain was sequenced within a study of neurological immune-mediated disorders. Using its own MiXCR run on the 5' RACE reads, TCRdb lists one record per CDR3 protein. The data contain roughly 43,000 distinct CDR3 sequences, about 2% of them singletons. This clonotype was recorded a few times. The target antigen is unknown. Being one base from a much bigger clone, this may be a read error. Study-wide points: Among expanded clones, no CDR3 amino acid sequences were shared across subjects, a pattern suggesting private repertoires in all groups. Falling below healthy controls, multiple sclerosis showed the least TCR clonal expansion, while HTLV-1-associated myelopathy showed the most.

The CDR3 covers 13 residues. Looked up from germline, CDR1 is SGDLS and CDR2 is YYNGEE. This rearrangement joins TRBV9 to TRBJ2-3; D remains ambiguous. The sequence was collected from a woman in her 40s with multiple sclerosis. The sample comprised PBMCs. The CDR3 DNA is TGTGCCAGCAGCGTAGATTTCCCCGATACGAAGTATTTT. Translating gives CASSVDFPDTKYF. The variable domain in full, completed from reference TRBV9 and TRBJ2-3, reads DSGVTQTPKHLITATGQRVTLRCSPRSGDLSVYWYQQSLDQGLQFLIQYYNGEERAKGNILERFSAQQFPDLHSELNLSSLELGDSALYFCASSVDFPDTKYFGPGTRLTVL.